This T cell receptor beta chain comes out of a study of shared clonotypes between healthy human individuals. Produced via immunoSEQ multiplex PCR; TCRdb's table is partial and in-frame only. The sample consists of approximately 980,000 clones, around three quarters of them appearing once. Every donor was a Caucasian adult from Nashville, Tennessee. The V gene lost 11 bases and the J gene lost 5 bases, with 12 bases spanning the gap. This CDR3 is 12 amino acids long. Germline CDR1 and CDR2: LNHDA and SQIVND (reference sequence). The clonotype comes from a man aged 18 to 35 in good health. The specimen sequenced was memory CD4+ T cells sorted from blood. The subset is: CD45RA-negative fraction. The chain has TRBV19 and TRBJ2-2; D remains ambiguous. In nucleotides, the CDR3 is TGTGCCGCCCTCGGATGGACCGGGGAGCTGTTTTTT. It is translated as CAALGWTGELFF.